The clone carrying this T cell receptor beta chain was seen a few times. Its target is not known. MiXCR, run by TCRdb on the RT-PCR reads, gives a single entry per CDR3 protein. The sample includes hundreds of thousands of distinct CDR3 sequences, around 16% of them seen just once. This record belongs to a study of response to subunit inactivated influenza vaccine. Study-level findings and limits: It was suggested by the authors that few new T cells are recruited by each seasonal influenza vaccination.

With 0 bases removed from V and 9 bases from J, the gap between germline ends came to 9 bases. CDR1 and CDR2 (germline): LGHNA, YNFKEQ. The CDR3 sequence is 13 residues long. This specimen consisted of PBMCs from blood, obtained roughly 12 days after vaccination. This clonotype originated in a man in his forties or fifties who received an inactivated influenza vaccine. The chain carries TRBV4-2 and TRBJ2-1, with D possibly called TRBD1 or TRBD2 (6 bases each). The chain's CDR3 is CASSQDWGAEQFF. DNA for the CDR3: TGTGCCAGCAGCCAAGATTGGGGGGCTGAGCAGTTCTTC.